The source of this T cell receptor beta chain is a study of technical replicates of blood from a handful of donors (dated by TCRdb to the late 2010s). Details on this clone: Its specific antigen is unknown. The input lacks base qualities; no much larger clone sits a single base away.

Preparation of the library involved the immunoSEQ multiplex PCR assay. In TCRdb, the immuneACCESS table is reduced to in-frame sequences with V and J assigned. These tables do not hold every clone; where another copy was compared, an unresolved V gene accounts for under half, and the others remain unexplained. The sample yields more than 15,000 clones; around nine tenths were counted once. The top ten clones comprise 11% of the sample. Between the V and J ends, shortened by 0 bases and 0 bases respectively, the junction contains 9 bases. Per the germline V gene (reference sequence), GTSNPN is the CDR1 and SVGIG is the CDR2. From its cysteine to its phenylalanine, the CDR3 spans 15 amino acids. Only CDR3 DNA is held: 45 bases, read in frame from base 1.

The sequence links TRBV30 to TRBJ2-4, with TRBD2 perhaps the D gene, on 5 matching bases. Source material: PBMCs. The source is a human donor in good health. Here is the DNA: TGTGCCTGGAGTGTACTTGCGGGAGCCAAAAACATTCAGTACTTC. Its product reads: CAWSVLAGAKNIQYF.